These 11 T cell receptor beta chains were sequenced from one sample in a study of blood T cell repertoires in COVID-19. Only in-frame clones appear in the TCRdb table, and some are missing; sequencing was by immunoSEQ multiplex PCR. The sample records 25,000 to 30,000 clones, around 90% being singletons. Sequencing was carried out using peripheral blood. The source of these receptors is a human donor in a cohort sampled during active COVID-19. The donor label of this sample is uncertain.

This rearrangement joins TRBV12-5 to TRBJ1-1; TRBD1 might be the D (5 bases). Per germline, CDR1 LGHNT and CDR2 FRNRAP. Trimming left V 2 bases short and J 6 bases short, with 13 bases between. CDR3 length: 14 amino acids. CDR3 protein: CASGLYTGRAEAFF. CDR3 in DNA: TGTGCTAGTGGTTTGTATACAGGCAGGGCTGAAGCTTTCTTT.

The chain joins TRBV7-2 to TRBJ2-3, with 8 bases fitting TRBD2. The CDR3 is 15 residues long. V gave up 4 bases and J gave up 2 bases; unmatched junction bases: 5. Germline CDR1 reads SGHTA; CDR2 reads FQGNSA. CDR3: CASSSWTSNTDTQYF. CDR3 DNA sequence: TGTGCCAGCAGCTCCTGGACTAGCAACACAGATACGCAGTATTTT.

The V call is TRBV6-1, the J call TRBJ1-1; no reliable D call. CDR1 is MNHNS and CDR2 is SASEGT in the germline V gene. The CDR3 is made up of 14 amino acids. V lost 3 bases and J 4 bases, leaving 12 bases between the germline ends. The CDR3 bases are TGTGCCAGCAGTGACGTACGGGGTATCACTGAAGCTTTCTTT. Translating it yields CASSDVRGITEAFF.

This chain uses TRBV10-3 with TRBJ2-4, with 7 bases that match TRBD1. Germline trimming cut 6 bases from V and 2 bases from J; bases unmatched to any gene: 10. Germline CDR1 ENHRY, CDR2 SYGVKD. The CDR3 consists of 16 residues. DNA for the CDR3: TGTGCCATCAGCGCCACAGAGACAGGGACCAAAAACATTCAGTACTTC. This codes for CAISATETGTKNIQYF.

In DNA form, the CDR3 reads TGTGCCAGCAGTCAGACAGCCGAGAGTGGATCACCCCTCCACTTT. Translation gives CASSQTAESGSPLHF. The chain joins TRBV25-1 to TRBJ1-6; D is perhaps TRBD1 (5 bases). The CDR3 is made up of 15 amino acids. Trimming removed 5 bases from V and 10 bases from J, with 18 bases in between. Germline CDR1 MGHDK, CDR2 SYGVNS.

This clone was observed once. The V gene is TRBV24-1, the J gene TRBJ2-1, with TRBD2 matching over 11 bases. Germline lookup yields CDR1 KGHDR and CDR2 SFDVKD. The CDR3 has 15 residues. V shed 9 bases, J shed 9 bases, and the junction held 12 bases outside the gene matches. The CDR3 sequence: CATRPGGTSGGEQFF. The CDR3 nucleotides read TGTGCCACCCGGCCGGGGGGCACTAGCGGGGGTGAGCAGTTCTTC.

J is TRBJ2-3 and V is TRBV5-8, with 11 nucleotides matching TRBD2. This CDR3 spans 16 amino acids. V lost 0 bases to trimming and J lost 0 bases; unmatched junction nucleotides: 0. Germline CDR1 SGHTS, CDR2 YDEGEE. CDR3 in amino acids: CASSLGLAGSTDTQYF. The CDR3 nucleotides read TGTGCCAGCAGCTTGGGACTAGCGGGGAGCACAGATACGCAGTATTTT.

This chain uses TRBV12-3 or TRBV12-4 with TRBJ1-2; possible D gene TRBD1, 5 bases. This CDR3 spans 13 amino acids. V was clipped by 5 bases and J by 7 bases, with 14 bases between them. The DNA of the CDR3 is TGTGCCAGCAGTCCCCCCGCTAGGGGTGGCTACACCTTC. It codes for CASSPPARGGYTF.

V is TRBV5-6 and J is TRBJ2-7; no clear D gene. CDR3 size: 14 residues. CDR1 and CDR2 (germline): SGHDT, YYEEEE. The V end was cut by 1 base, the J end by 4 bases, with 12 bases between. The CDR3 nucleotides read TGTGCCAGCAGCTTGCGCGACAACGTGTACGAGCAGTACTTC. This sequence encodes CASSLRDNVYEQYF.

The chain links TRBV7-6 to TRBJ2-7, with TRBD2 matching 8 bases. V dropped 5 bases and J dropped 5; count of bases not matched to a gene: 14. CDR1 is SGHVS, CDR2 FNYEAQ, per germline. This CDR3 has 16 residues. This CDR3 reads CASSPIFTGGKDEQYF. The CDR3 DNA follows: TGTGCCAGCAGCCCCATTTTTACGGGGGGGAAGGACGAGCAGTACTTC.

This clone was seen a few times. The chain recombines TRBV11-3 with TRBJ2-1; TRBD1 matches 10 bases. J was trimmed by 9 bases and V by 4 bases; bases with no gene match: 6. This CDR3 contains 14 residues. Germline CDR1 SGHNT, CDR2 YENEEA. DNA for the CDR3: TGTGCCAGCAGCTCACAGACAGGGGGCGGTGAGCAGTTCTTC. It is translated as CASSSQTGGGEQFF.